The 5 T cell receptor beta chains given below trace back to one sample, sequenced in a study of tumor-infiltrating lymphocytes in primary liver carcinoma. From approximately 0.5 ug of total RNA, TCR beta-specific cDNA was reverse-transcribed using a constant-region primer. Libraries for TCR beta were built through three nested multiplex PCR rounds, which together made up a slightly modified ARM-PCR procedure. Researchers ran the first two PCR rounds for approximately 10 cycles each with TRBV1-TRBV30 forward primers and a C-beta reverse primer. Each CDR3 protein is one row after TCRdb ran MiXCR on the multiplex PCR reads. The table records 330,000 or so distinct CDR3 sequences, 65% of them present only once. Unsorted whole blood supplied the RNA, and germline DNA was extracted too. Material: peripheral blood. Every receptor here comes from a man aged 40-50 years with primary liver carcinoma and hepatitis B virus infection.

With regard to this clonotype: The missing conserved phenylalanine or tryptophan at the end of this CDR3 makes a read error likely. The CDR3 region is CASSQPSTVLGDTGELFV. CDR3 in DNA: TGCGCCAGCAGCCAACCATCGACAGTGTTGGGCGACACCGGGGAGCTGTTTGTT. The chain carries TRBV4-3 and TRBJ2-2; D might be TRBD1 (5 bases). The CDR3 totals 18 residues. From germline, CDR1 is LGHNA and CDR2 YSLEER. Trimming removed 2 bases at V and 3 bases at J, with 19 bases between.

This clonotype appeared a few times. The chain uses TRBV11-2 and TRBJ2-4; D not resolved. The CDR3 length is 17 residues. Deletions cut 0 bases from V and 0 bases from J, with 12 bases between. Germline V gene data show CDR1 as SGHAT and CDR2 as FQNNGV. CDR3 coding DNA: TGTGCCAGCAGCTTAGAAGGTGACGGTCTAGCCAAAAACATTCAGTACTTC. This sequence encodes CASSLEGDGLAKNIQYF.

This clonotype has just a few counts. The chain employs TRBV14 and TRBJ2-1; either TRBD1 or TRBD2 may fit D (6 bases each). Germline values: CDR1 SGHDN, CDR2 FVKESK. The CDR3 runs to 19 residues. V shed 2 bases and J shed 3 bases, with 23 bases lying between them. The CDR3 DNA is TGTGCCAGCAGCCAATTAGGGGGGAGCGTCCTAAGAAGCTACAATGAGCAGTTCTTC. It yields the protein CASSQLGGSVLRSYNEQFF.

As for this clonotype: A junction boundary mismatches the germline segment, possibly from a read error. The chain recombines TRBV6-6 with TRBJ2-1; TRBD2 matches at 10 bases. The CDR3 spans 18 residues. CDR1 MNHNY and CDR2 SVGAGI come from the germline V gene (reference sequence). CDR3 amino acids: CASCYLGLAVGRHNEQFF. The CDR3 nucleotides are TGTGCCAGCTGTTACCTAGGACTAGCGGTCGGGAGACACAATGAGCAGTTCTTC.

This clonotype was counted once. This chain links TRBV11-3 with TRBJ2-1, with D perhaps TRBD2 (7 bases). Trimming cost V 3 bases and J 6 bases, with 15 bases left between them. Germline lookup yields CDR1 SGHNT and CDR2 YENEEA. CDR3 length equals 15 residues. CDR3 in amino acids: CASSLGRGACNEQFF. The DNA for the CDR3 is TGTGCCAGCAGCTTGGGTCGGGGGGCCTGCAATGAGCAGTTCTTC.